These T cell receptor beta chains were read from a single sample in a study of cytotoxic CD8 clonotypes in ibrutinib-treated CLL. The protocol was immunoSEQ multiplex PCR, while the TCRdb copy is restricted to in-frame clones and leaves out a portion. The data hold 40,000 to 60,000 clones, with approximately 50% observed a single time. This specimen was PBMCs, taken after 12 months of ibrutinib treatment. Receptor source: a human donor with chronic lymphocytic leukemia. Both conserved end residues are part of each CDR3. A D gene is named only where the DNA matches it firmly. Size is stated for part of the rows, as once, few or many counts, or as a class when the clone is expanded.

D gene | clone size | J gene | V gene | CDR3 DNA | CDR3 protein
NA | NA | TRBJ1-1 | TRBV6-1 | TGTGCCAGCAGTGAAAGGGGTAGAACTGAAGCTTTCTTT | CASSERGRTEAFF
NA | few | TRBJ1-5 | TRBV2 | TGTGCCAAGAGTGAAGAGCGCAATCAGCCCCAGCATTTT | CAKSEERNQPQHF
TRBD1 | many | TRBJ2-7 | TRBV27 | TGTGCCAGCAGTTTATCGGGTGGGACAGGGGATTACGAGCAGTACTTC | CASSLSGGTGDYEQYF
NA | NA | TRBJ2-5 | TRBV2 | TGTGCCAGCACTCTAGCACAAGAGACCCAGTACTTC | CASTLAQETQYF
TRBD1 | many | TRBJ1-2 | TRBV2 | TGTGCCTCCCTCAGGGACAGGGGGTATGGCTACACCTTC | CASLRDRGYGYTF
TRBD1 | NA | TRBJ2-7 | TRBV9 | TGTGCCAGCAGTGACCCGGGACAGGGAACCTACGAGCAGTACTTC | CASSDPGQGTYEQYF
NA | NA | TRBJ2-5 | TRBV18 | TGTGCCAGCTCACCTCCGGCCCTCCTGGGGCCGACCCAGTACTTC | CASSPPALLGPTQYF
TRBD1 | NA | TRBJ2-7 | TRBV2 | TGTGCCAGCAGGCCTGGACAGGATTACGAGCAGTACTTC | CASRPGQDYEQYF
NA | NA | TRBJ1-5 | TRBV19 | TGTGCCAGTAGTCCTGTTACGGGGGCCGATCAGCCCCAGCATTTT | CASSPVTGADQPQHF
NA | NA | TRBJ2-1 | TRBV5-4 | TGTGCCAGCAGCTTTGGGTTTGAGGCCGCGGAGCAGTTCTTC | CASSFGFEAAEQFF
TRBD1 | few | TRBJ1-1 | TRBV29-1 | TGCAGCGTTGAAGGCAGGGGGGAGACTGAAGCTTTCTTT | CSVEGRGETEAFF
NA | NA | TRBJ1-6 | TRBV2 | TGTGCCAGCAGTGGGCAGGGCTATAATTCACCCCTCCACTTT | CASSGQGYNSPLHF
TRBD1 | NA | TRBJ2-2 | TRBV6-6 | TGTGCCAGCAGTTCTCATGACAGGGCCGGGGAGCTGTTTTTT | CASSSHDRAGELFF
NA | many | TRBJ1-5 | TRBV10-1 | TGCGCCAGCAGTGAGGTGGGGGAGCAGGCCCATCAGCCCCAGCATTTT | CASSEVGEQAHQPQHF
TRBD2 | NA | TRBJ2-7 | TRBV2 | TGTGCCAGCAGTGAAATGGGAGGGCACCACGAGCAGTACTTC | CASSEMGGHHEQYF
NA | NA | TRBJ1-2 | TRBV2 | TGTGCCAGCAACCAGGGTCCTTGGGCTAACTATGGCTACACCTTC | CASNQGPWANYGYTF
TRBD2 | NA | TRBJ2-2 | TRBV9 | TGTGCCAGCACCCAATGGGGAGCGGGAGGGAACACCGGGGAGCTGTTTTTT | CASTQWGAGGNTGELFF
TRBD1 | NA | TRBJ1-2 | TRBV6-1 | TGTGCCAGCAGTGAACCGGGACAGCTCACCTATGGCTACACCTTC | CASSEPGQLTYGYTF
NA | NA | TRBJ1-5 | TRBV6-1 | TGTGCCAGCAGGGTCGTTTGGGGGGGCGATCAGCCCCAGCATTTT | CASRVVWGGDQPQHF
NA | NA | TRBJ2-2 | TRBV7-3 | TGTGCCAGCAGCCTAGGTGACTCGAGGGCCGGGGAGCTGTTTTTT | CASSLGDSRAGELFF
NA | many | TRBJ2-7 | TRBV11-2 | TGTGCCAGCAGCCAAGGGGGAATTCTGGCTAGACAGTACTTC | CASSQGGILARQYF
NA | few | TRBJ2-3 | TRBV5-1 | TGCGCCAGCCAATACAGGGGAGGTGGGAGCACAGATACGCAGTATTTT | CASQYRGGGSTDTQYF
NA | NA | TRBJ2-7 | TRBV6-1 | TGTGCCAGCAGTGAAAGAGCGGACCCTGGGGCTTTC | CASSERADPGAF
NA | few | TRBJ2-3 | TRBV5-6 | TGTGCCAGCAGCTTGGCCGGTTCAGGAGGGTGGGCAGATACGCAGTATTTT | CASSLAGSGGWADTQYF
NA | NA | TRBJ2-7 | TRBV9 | TGTGCCAGCAGCGGGCCGCGTTCGGGGGACAGACCCTACGAGCAGTACTTC | CASSGPRSGDRPYEQYF
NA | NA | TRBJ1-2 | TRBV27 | TGTGCCAGCAGCCCTCAAGGGGGTATTCCTAACTATGGCTACACCTTC | CASSPQGGIPNYGYTF
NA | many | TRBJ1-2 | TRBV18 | TGTGCCAGCTCACCCCCGGACAGCGGCTTTTCTGGCTACACCTTC | CASSPPDSGFSGYTF
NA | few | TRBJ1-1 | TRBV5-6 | TGTGCCAGCAGCCCCCTGGACAGCATGAACACTGAAGCTTTCTTT | CASSPLDSMNTEAFF
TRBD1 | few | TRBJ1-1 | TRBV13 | TGTGCCAGCAGCCCAGAGATAGGGACAGGGAGCACTGAAGCTTTCTTT | CASSPEIGTGSTEAFF
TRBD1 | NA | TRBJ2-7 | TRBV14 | TGTGCCAGCAGCTCCGGGACAGGGTCCTACGAGCAGTACTTC | CASSSGTGSYEQYF
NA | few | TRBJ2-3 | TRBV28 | TGTGCCAGCAACCCCCGGAGGGGCACAGATACGCAGTATTTT | CASNPRRGTDTQYF
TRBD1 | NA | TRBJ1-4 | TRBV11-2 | TGTGCCAGCAGCTTACAGGGGGCAAGTAATGAAAAACTGTTTTTT | CASSLQGASNEKLFF
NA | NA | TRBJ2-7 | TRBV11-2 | TGTGCCAGCAGCCTAATACGCACGGGGCAGTACTTC | CASSLIRTGQYF
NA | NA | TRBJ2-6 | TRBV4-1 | TGCGCCAGCAGCCAAGTAATTTCTGGCATCTCTGGGGCCAACGTCCTGACTTTC | CASSQVISGISGANVLTF
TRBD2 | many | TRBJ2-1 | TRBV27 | TGTGCCAGCAGTTTATTTACTAGCGGGAATTCTGAGCAGTTCTTC | CASSLFTSGNSEQFF
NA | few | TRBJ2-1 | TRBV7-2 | TGTGCCAGCAGCTTAGAGCCGGTAGCGGTAGGGGGGGAGTTCTTC | CASSLEPVAVGGEFF
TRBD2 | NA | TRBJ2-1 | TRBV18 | TGTGCCAGCTCACCACCGGGACTAGCGGGAGCCCATGAGCAGTTCTTC | CASSPPGLAGAHEQFF
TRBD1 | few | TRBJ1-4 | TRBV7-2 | TGTGCCAGCAGCTCCGCCGGGACAGGGGGTTTGGAACTGTTTTTT | CASSSAGTGGLELFF
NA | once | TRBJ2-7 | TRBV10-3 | TGTGCCATCAGTGAAAAGGGCTCAGCGCCCTACGAGCAGTACTTC | CAISEKGSAPYEQYF
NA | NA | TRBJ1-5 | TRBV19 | TGTGCCAGTGGCACCCGGGACAGCAATCAGCCCCAGCATTTT | CASGTRDSNQPQHF
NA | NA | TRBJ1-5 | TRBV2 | TGTGCCAGCAGAGCCGGGCATAGCAATCAGCCCCAGCATTTT | CASRAGHSNQPQHF
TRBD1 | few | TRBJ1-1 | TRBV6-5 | TGTGCCAGCAGTCCGGGACAGGGCACTGAAGCTTTCTTT | CASSPGQGTEAFF
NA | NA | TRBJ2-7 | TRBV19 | TGTGCCAGTAGTATAGAGGGCACCTCCTACGAGCAGTACTTC | CASSIEGTSYEQYF
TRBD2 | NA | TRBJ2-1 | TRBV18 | TGTGCCAGCTCACCAGCTAGCGGGAGCTATGAGCAGTTCTTC | CASSPASGSYEQFF
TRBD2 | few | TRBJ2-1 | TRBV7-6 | TGTGCCAGCAGCTCGAAGAGGGTCGGGACTAGCGGGAGGAATTTACGGGAGCAGTTCTTC | CASSSKRVGTSGRNLREQFF
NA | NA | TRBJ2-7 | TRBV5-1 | TGCGCCAGCAGCTCTTCCCCGGGGTCTACCTACGAGCAGTACTTC | CASSSSPGSTYEQYF
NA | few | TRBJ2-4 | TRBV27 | TGTGCCAGCAGTACCCTTGGGGCCAAAAACATTCAGTACTTC | CASSTLGAKNIQYF
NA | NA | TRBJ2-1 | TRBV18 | TGTGCCAGCTCACCACCGGCAAGCTCCTACAATGAGCAGTTCTTC | CASSPPASSYNEQFF
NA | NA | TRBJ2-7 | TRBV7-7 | TGTGCTAGCAGCCGCAGGACCGCTGAGGACGAGCAGTACTTC | CASSRRTAEDEQYF
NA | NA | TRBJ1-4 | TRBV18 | TGTGCCAGCTCACCGGTTTTTGGGGGGAACGAAAAACTGTTTTTT | CASSPVFGGNEKLFF
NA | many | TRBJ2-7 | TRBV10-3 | TGTGCCATCAGTGTAGGGCATTCCTACGAGCAGTACTTC | CAISVGHSYEQYF
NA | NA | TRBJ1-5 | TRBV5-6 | TGTGCCAGCAGCCCGGGGCTCAATCAGCCCCAGCATTTT | CASSPGLNQPQHF
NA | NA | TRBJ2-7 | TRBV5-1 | TGCGCCAGCAGGAAAGACAGGTCCTACGAGCAGTACTTC | CASRKDRSYEQYF
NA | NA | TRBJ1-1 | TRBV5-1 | TGCGCCAGCAGGGATGGGCAGATCACTGAAGCTTTCTTT | CASRDGQITEAFF
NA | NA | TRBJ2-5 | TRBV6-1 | TGTGCCAGCAGTGAAGGGGATCGAAACCCAGAGACCCAGTACTTC | CASSEGDRNPETQYF
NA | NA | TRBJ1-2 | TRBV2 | TGTGCCAGCAGCGCCCAACGGGGGAACTATGGCTACACCTTC | CASSAQRGNYGYTF
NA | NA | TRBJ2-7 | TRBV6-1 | TGTGCCAGCAGTGAAACTCAGGACTACGAGCAGTACTTC | CASSETQDYEQYF
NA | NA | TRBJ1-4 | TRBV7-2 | TGTGCCAGCAGCTTAGCGCTGGGGGACGGAGAAAAACTGTTTTTT | CASSLALGDGEKLFF
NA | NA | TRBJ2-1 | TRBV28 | TGTGCCAGCAGGTTCCGGGACTTTACTCATGAGCAGTTCTTC | CASRFRDFTHEQFF